The 16 T cell receptor beta chains reported below all come from one sample, sequenced in a study of T-cell reconstitution after alpha-beta-depleted transplantation in children. Researchers prepared the TCRbeta library using unique molecular identifiers, the study reports. TCRdb used MiXCR to reprocess the PCR reads, holding one entry per CDR3 protein. This sample yields 550,000 to 600,000 distinct CDR3 sequences, of which under 25% are seen a single time; 11% to 15% belongs to the top ten. Material: PBMCs, mostly from graft donor cells, obtained 360 days after TCRalphabeta/CD19-depleted stem cell transplant. These receptors all come from a boy under three years old who had a stem cell transplant for acute myeloid leukemia, so the T cells may come from the graft donor.

There are a few counts of this clonotype. The chain links TRBV24-1 to TRBJ2-1; TRBD1 agrees at 7 bases. Germline CDR1 and CDR2: KGHDR and SFDVKD. This CDR3 is 12 amino acids long. V was clipped by 9 bases and J by 10 bases; unmatched bases: 8. The CDR3 DNA is TGTGCCACCTCGACAGGGTTGGGGGAGCAGTTCTTC. Translated, it gives CATSTGLGEQFF.

This clonotype was counted only a few times. The genes are TRBV6-2 or TRBV6-3 and TRBJ1-5, with 8 bases that match TRBD1. The germline CDR1 and CDR2 sequences are MNHEY and SVGEGT. The CDR3 totals 21 residues. With 0 bases clipped from V and 3 bases from J, the junction kept 19 bases outside the gene matches. CDR3 in DNA: TGTGCCAGCAGTTACTCATCCAAACCGAAGACAGGGGTGGTGGACAATCAGCCCCAGCATTTT. The encoded protein is CASSYSSKPKTGVVDNQPQHF.

This clonotype showed up many times. The rearrangement uses TRBV5-1 and TRBJ2-3, with 9 positions matching TRBD2. The CDR3 is made up of 16 amino acids. The J segment lost 3 bases and the V segment lost 1 base, leaving 6 bases of the junction unmatched. From germline, CDR1 is SGHRS and CDR2 YFSETQ. The CDR3 here is CASSLPTSGGTDTQYF. DNA of the CDR3: TGCGCCAGCAGCTTGCCGACTAGCGGAGGGACAGATACGCAGTATTTT.

This clonotype occurred many times. This chain links TRBV2 with TRBJ2-7; no firm D call. Germline V gene data show CDR1 as SNHLY and CDR2 as FYNNEI. Trimming took 6 bases from V and 3 from J, leaving 9 bases between them. This CDR3 has 12 amino acids. CDR3 DNA sequence: TGTGCCAGCAGATTAGGGCTCTACGAGCAGTACGTC. Residues: CASRLGLYEQYV.

This clonotype was detected ten times or more. The chain has TRBV25-1 and TRBJ2-5, with 15 bases that match TRBD2. V lost 0 bases to trimming and J lost 5 bases; unmatched junction nucleotides: 4. This CDR3 has 17 residues. Per germline, CDR1 MGHDK and CDR2 SYGVNS. This CDR3 reads CASSEYGLAGGFETQYF. CDR3 DNA sequence: TGTGCCAGCAGTGAATATGGACTAGCGGGGGGGTTTGAGACCCAGTACTTC.

The table lists this clonotype with many counts. The V call is TRBV28, the J call TRBJ2-5; no definite D call. The V gene lost 3 bases and the J gene lost 5 bases, with 10 bases spanning the gap. This CDR3 has 13 residues. From germline, CDR1 is MDHEN and CDR2 SYDVKM. The CDR3 region is CASSFAFGETQYF. The CDR3 DNA sequence: TGTGCCAGCAGTTTCGCCTTCGGGGAGACCCAGTACTTC.

V gene TRBV12-3 or TRBV12-4 combines with J gene TRBJ2-1; 11 bases are a match to TRBD2. The CDR3 contains 19 residues. The V segment lost 6 bases and the J segment 9 bases; nucleotides outside the gene matches: 22. The CDR3 region has the DNA TGTGCCAGCAGCCGCCCCCCTAGCGGGGGGATCTGGGGGCCCGGTGAGCAGTTCTTC. Protein sequence: CASSRPPSGGIWGPGEQFF.

This clonotype was seen repeatedly, ten times or more. V is TRBV20-1 and J is TRBJ2-7, with 9 positions matching TRBD1. The CDR3 covers 13 residues. V dropped 6 bases and J dropped 2; count of bases not matched to a gene: 5. The V gene's germline CDR1 is DFQATT and CDR2 SNEGSKA (reference sequence). The CDR3 protein is CSARTGATYEQYF. The CDR3 DNA reads as TGCAGTGCGCGGACAGGGGCTACCTACGAGCAGTACTTC.

J is TRBJ1-5 and V is TRBV20-1, with TRBD1 matching 7 bases. Germline V gene data show CDR1 as DFQATT and CDR2 as SNEGSKA (reference sequence). V trimming: 6 bases; J trimming: 0 bases; junction bases outside the gene matches: 5. This CDR3 region has 14 residues. The CDR3 DNA reads TGCAGTGCCCTCAGGGGGGATAGCAATCAGCCCCAGCATTTT. As protein: CSALRGDSNQPQHF.

This clonotype was seen more than once but under ten times. V and J are TRBV12-3 or TRBV12-4 and TRBJ1-3; no clear D. The CDR3 extends over 14 amino acids. Between the trimmed V and J ends, which lost 6 bases and 5 bases, there was a span of 14 bases. Written as DNA, the CDR3 is TGTGCCAGCAGCCCCGGGTCAGACCGAAACACCATATATTTT. Translation gives CASSPGSDRNTIYF.

This clonotype was counted many times. The gene calls are TRBV12-3 or TRBV12-4 and TRBJ2-2, with D uncertain. This CDR3 contains 13 residues. The V gene lost 3 bases and the J gene lost 8 bases, with 10 bases spanning the gap. The CDR3 nucleotides are TGTGCCAGCAGTTTGAGTCGGGCGGGGGAGCTGTTTTTT. This sequence encodes CASSLSRAGELFF.

This clonotype has ten or more counts. The chain combines TRBV20-1 with TRBJ1-2, with D unresolved. Germline assignment: CDR1 DFQATT and CDR2 SNEGSKA (reference sequence). The CDR3 runs 10 residues. The ends were cut back, 5 bases at V and 5 bases at J, with 6 bases in the middle. The CDR3 region is CSALGYGYTF. DNA of the CDR3: TGCAGTGCTCTTGGGTATGGCTACACCTTC.

This clonotype was seen only a few times. The gene calls are TRBV7-2 and TRBJ2-1, with D maybe TRBD1 (5 bases). The length of the CDR3 is 15 residues. V was clipped by 4 bases and J by 7 bases, with 17 bases between them. CDR1 and CDR2 (germline): SGHTA, FQGNSA. Written as DNA, the CDR3 is TGTGCCAGCAGCTATGACAGTGGGGCGAGGAATGAGCAGTTCTTC. This codes for CASSYDSGARNEQFF.

In this sample, this clonotype turned up a few times. The CDR3 nucleotides read TGTGCCAGCAGCGCCCGGACAGGAACCAACGAGCAGTACGTC. Translation: CASSARTGTNEQYV. The chain links TRBV21-1 to TRBJ2-7; the D call in the table, TRBD1, was not verified against the DNA. TRBV21-1 is recorded as a pseudogene. The CDR3 spans 14 residues.

The rearrangement links TRBV7-2 to TRBJ2-7; D call uncertain. The CDR3 contains 14 residues. The V gene lost 6 bases and the J gene lost 6 bases, with 18 bases spanning the gap. CDR1 and CDR2 from the germline V gene are SGHTA and FQGNSA. As DNA, the CDR3 is TGTGCCAGCAGTATACCCTTTGGGGTGCGCGAGCAGTACTTC. It yields the protein CASSIPFGVREQYF.

This clonotype occurred many times. The chain combines TRBV9 with TRBJ2-3; 9 bases map to TRBD2. The V gene's germline CDR1 is SGDLS and CDR2 YYNGEE. The J segment lost 6 bases and the V segment lost 2 bases, leaving 4 bases of the junction unmatched. The CDR3 has 14 amino acids. The CDR3 loop reads CASSVAAGGDTQYF. The CDR3 nucleotides read TGTGCCAGCAGCGTCGCCGCGGGGGGGGATACGCAGTATTTT. The variable domain in full, completed from reference TRBV9 and TRBJ2-3, reads DSGVTQTPKHLITATGQRVTLRCSPRSGDLSVYWYQQSLDQGLQFLIQYYNGEERAKGNILERFSAQQFPDLHSELNLSSLELGDSALYFCASSVAAGGDTQYFGPGTRLTVL.